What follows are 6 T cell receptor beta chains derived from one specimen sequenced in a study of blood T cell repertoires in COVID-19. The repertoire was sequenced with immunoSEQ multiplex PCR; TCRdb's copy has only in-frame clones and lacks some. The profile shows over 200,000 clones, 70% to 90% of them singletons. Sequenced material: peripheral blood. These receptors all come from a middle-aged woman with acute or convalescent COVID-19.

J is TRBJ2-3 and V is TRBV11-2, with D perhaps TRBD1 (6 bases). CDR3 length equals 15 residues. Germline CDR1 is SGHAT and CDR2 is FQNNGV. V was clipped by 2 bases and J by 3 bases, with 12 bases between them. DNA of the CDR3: TGTGCCAGCAGCTTAAGGGGGACGGGGACAGATACGCAGTATTTT. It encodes CASSLRGTGTDTQYF.

The DNA for the CDR3 is TGTGCCAGCAGTGAAGGGACAGGGAGGACCTACGAGCAGTACGTC. Translation: CASSEGTGRTYEQYV. The chain has TRBV2 and TRBJ2-7; 8 nucleotides align to TRBD1. The CDR3 is 15 amino acids. The germline CDR1 and CDR2 sequences are SNHLY and FYNNEI. V was pared by 1 base and J by 2 bases, with 4 bases of the junction left unmatched.

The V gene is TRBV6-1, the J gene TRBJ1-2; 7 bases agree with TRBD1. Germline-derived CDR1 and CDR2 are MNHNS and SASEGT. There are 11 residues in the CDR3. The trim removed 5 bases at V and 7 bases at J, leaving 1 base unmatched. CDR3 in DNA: TGTGCCAGCAGTAGGGACAGTGGCTACACCTTC. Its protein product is CASSRDSGYTF.

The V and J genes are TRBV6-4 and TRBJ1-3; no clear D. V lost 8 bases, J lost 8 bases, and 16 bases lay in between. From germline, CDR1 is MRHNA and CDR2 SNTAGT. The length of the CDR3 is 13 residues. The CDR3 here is CASLKGKADTIYF. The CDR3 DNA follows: TGTGCCAGCCTTAAGGGAAAAGCGGACACCATATATTTT.

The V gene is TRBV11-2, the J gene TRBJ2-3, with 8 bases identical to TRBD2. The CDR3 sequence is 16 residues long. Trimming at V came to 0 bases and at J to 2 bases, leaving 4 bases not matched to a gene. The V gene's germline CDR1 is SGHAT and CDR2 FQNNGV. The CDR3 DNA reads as TGTGCCAGCAGCTTAGATCGGGGGGGGATCACAGATACGCAGTATTTT. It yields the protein CASSLDRGGITDTQYF.

The CDR3 reads CASSVGEGVLYGYTF. CDR3 nucleotide sequence: TGTGCCAGCAGCGTAGGTGAGGGAGTGCTTTATGGCTACACCTTC. The chain links TRBV9 to TRBJ1-2, with no clear D. The CDR3 sequence is 15 residues long. Per the germline V gene, CDR1 is SGDLS and CDR2 is YYNGEE. The ends were cut back, 0 bases at V and 5 bases at J, with 14 bases in the middle.